The T cell receptor beta chain described here comes from a study of T cells in localized non-small cell lung cancer. General observations from the study: A denser population of T cells in blood accompanied longer overall survival. It was uninvolved adjacent lung that showed the highest T cell clonality, exceeding tumor.

Assay used: immunoSEQ multiplex PCR; TCRdb lists only in-frame clones, some missing. The sample records around 22,000 clones, 70% to 90% being singletons. CDR3 length: 14 residues. Trimming left V 0 bases short and J 6 bases short, with 10 bases between. Germline V gives CDR1 SGDLS, CDR2 YYNGEE. In regard to this clone: Its antigen is not identified.

The chain recombines TRBV9 with TRBJ2-1; possibly TRBD1 for D (5 bases). This receptor was identified in a woman aged 35-75 years with stage III lung adenocarcinoma. Sequences were derived from peripheral blood mononuclear cells, sampled before any cancer treatment. CDR3 sequence (DNA): TGTGCCAGCAGCGTAGAGCTGACAGCCAATGAGCAGTTCTTC. Translated: CASSVELTANEQFF.